This entry is about one T cell receptor (beta chain). Its antigen is undetermined. PCR was performed using 60 Vbeta and 13 Jbeta primers. In the authors' workflow: Unique TCR beta chains numbered about 80 million in a later analysis, with about 9.9 million shared. Assay used: immunoSEQ multiplex PCR; TCRdb lists only in-frame clones, some missing. V and J calls and clone size are copied from that table; D and trimming were computed from the DNA. Recorded for this sample: over 110,000 clones. CDR1 and CDR2 (germline): SGHRS, YFSETQ. The CDR3 has 13 amino acids. Trimming removed 4 bases from V and 7 bases from J; junction bases left unmatched: 6. The data belong to a study of cytomegalovirus exposure and HLA in healthy donors. Study observations and caveats: Cytomegalovirus association was listed for 170 or so TCR beta chains.

This chain joins TRBV5-1 and TRBJ2-7; TRBD1 matches at 9 bases. The sequence came from a male donor in good health and CMV-seronegative. Sequenced: PBMCs. The CDR3 nucleotides read TGCGCCAGCAGCCTCGGGACAGGGCGTGAGCAGTACTTC. Its protein product is CASSLGTGREQYF.